The 4 T cell receptor beta chains below all came from one sample that was sequenced in a study of T cells after yellow fever vaccination (dated by TCRdb to the late 2010s). To prepare the library, 5' RACE was applied. The sample was run on an Illumina HiSeq 2500. TCRdb ran its own pipeline on the public reads, namely fastp trimming at Q25 and MiXCR clone calling, and kept in-frame beta chains. A single entry per CDR3 protein holds the most common genes and DNA from its merged rows. The sample contains under 700,000 distinct CDR3 sequences, 17% of them found a single time. In total, the top ten clones hold 17% of the sample. This sample's treatment or condition label indicates: live attenuated yellow fever vaccine strain. The sequencing used PBMCs, collected around 5 days after the first yellow fever vaccination. The receptor set was obtained from a young man who received the YFV17D yellow fever vaccine.

J is TRBJ2-2 and V is TRBV5-4; D assignment may be TRBD1 or TRBD2 (6 bases each). The V end lost 6 bases, the J end lost 2 bases, and 17 bases lay between the germline ends. The CDR3 extends over 16 amino acids. Looked up from germline, CDR1 is SGHNT and CDR2 is YYREEE (reference sequence). The CDR3 loop is CASTITGAQNTGELFF. CDR3 in DNA: TGTGCCAGCACCATTACGGGGGCGCAAAACACCGGGGAGCTGTTTTTT.

This clonotype came up many times. A read error may produce the germline difference seen at one junction end. The chain carries TRBV20-1 and TRBJ1-2; D is unresolved. Germline-derived CDR1 and CDR2 are DFQATT and SNEGSKA (reference sequence). The CDR3 is 12 residues long. The CDR3 sequence: CSARVLSGAAFF. For the CDR3, the DNA is TGCAGTGCTAGAGTACTCTCGGGCGCCGCATTCTTC.

This clonotype turned up a few times. The chain recombines TRBV27 with TRBJ2-2; D gene ambiguous. Germline CDR1 MNHEY, CDR2 SMNVEV (reference sequence). The CDR3 is made up of 14 amino acids. The V and J ends lost 1 base and 4 bases respectively, with 7 bases between them. CDR3 protein: CASSLYRATGELFF. CDR3 bases: TGTGCCAGCAGTTTATATCGCGCCACCGGGGAGCTGTTTTTT.

This clonotype was observed a handful of times. The chain recombines TRBV7-9 with TRBJ1-1; 7 bases match TRBD1. CDR3 length equals 14 residues. V lost 5 bases and J lost 3; bases outside the gene matches: 6. The germline V gene has CDR1 SEHNR and CDR2 FQNEAQ (reference sequence). The CDR3 loop reads CASSRTGVYTEAFF. DNA of the CDR3: TGTGCCAGCAGCCGAACAGGGGTTTACACTGAAGCTTTCTTT.